The following is a TCR beta chain sequence with its context. The data originate from a study of blood T cell repertoires in COVID-19. Measured with immunoSEQ multiplex PCR; TCRdb has only the in-frame clones, and not every one. Among fewer than 250,000 clones listed, roughly four fifths were seen once. The CDR3 is 16 amino acids. Per germline, CDR1 LGHNA and CDR2 YSLEER. V lost 0 bases and J lost 4; bases outside the gene matches: 6. This sequence joins TRBV4-3 and TRBJ2-1; TRBD2 matches at 7 bases. This TCR derives from a woman aged 70-85 years with acute or convalescent COVID-19. The specimen sequenced was peripheral blood. This CDR3 is CASSQELGGSYNEQFF. As DNA, the CDR3 is TGCGCCAGCAGCCAAGAACTCGGGGGGTCTTACAATGAGCAGTTCTTC.